A selection of T cell receptor beta chains follows, all from one sample in a study of regulatory T cells in long-lasting Graves disease. TCRdb reprocessed the multiplex PCR reads with MiXCR, giving one entry per CDR3 protein. This sample has 350,000 to 400,000 distinct CDR3 sequences; around 15% occur once, and the top ten carry around 21%. Another study also made use of these data, one on T cells in Graves' hyperthyroidism and ophthalmopathy.

Sequenced here: peripheral blood mononuclear cells (PBMCs), sampled at new diagnosis, from a patient treated with antithyroid drugs. The receptors come from a young woman with Graves disease. Each CDR3 is given with its conserved first and last residue. A D gene is named only where the DNA matches it firmly. For some rows the clone size is stated as once, few or many, or as a class when expanded; others skip it.

CDR3	DNA	D	J	V	length	size
CASGEVVNTEAFF	TGTGCCAGCGGAGAAGTGGTGAACACTGAAGCTTTCTTT	-	TRBJ1-1	TRBV19	13	-
CASTAGTRYGYTF	TGTGCCAGCACCGCAGGGACCCGCTATGGCTACACCTTC	-	TRBJ1-2	TRBV27	13	-
CASRDLADVTYEQYF	TGCGCCAGCAGGGACCTAGCGGATGTAACCTACGAGCAGTACTTC	TRBD2	TRBJ2-7	TRBV10-2	15	many
CAWSRDSNQPQHF	TGTGCCTGGTCCCGTGATAGCAATCAGCCCCAGCATTTT	-	TRBJ1-5	TRBV30	13	many
CASSPRLVGTEAFF	TGTGCCAGCAGCCCCCGCCTTGTGGGCACTGAAGCTTTCTTT	-	TRBJ1-1	TRBV13	14	-
CASSLHGGQGTRSGANVLTF	TGTGCCAGCAGTTTACACGGAGGACAGGGTACACGCTCTGGGGCCAACGTCCTGACTTTC	TRBD1	TRBJ2-6	TRBV12-3/TRBV12-4	20	few
CASSEAAGFSGELFF	TGTGCCAGCAGTGAAGCAGCAGGGTTCTCCGGGGAGCTGTTTTTT	-	TRBJ2-2	TRBV6-1	15	many
CASSESKEGHYEQYF	TGCGCCAGCAGTGAGTCTAAGGAGGGCCATTACGAGCAGTACTTC	-	TRBJ2-7	TRBV10-1	15	many
CASSFATSAGGELFF	TGTGCCAGCAGCTTCGCGACTAGCGCTGGCGGGGAGCTGTTTTTT	TRBD2	TRBJ2-2	TRBV3-1	15	many
CASSEAKGVETQYF	TGTGCCAGCAGTGAAGCTAAAGGGGTAGAGACCCAGTACTTC	-	TRBJ2-5	TRBV6-2/TRBV6-3	14	many
CASSPNQGAWEKPFF	TGTGCCAGCAGTCCGAACCAGGGGGCCTGGGAAAAACCGTTTTTT	TRBD1	TRBJ1-4	TRBV27	15	-
CASSLETMFGGRASYNEQFF	TGTGCCAGCAGCTTGGAAACCATGTTTGGGGGGAGGGCATCCTACAATGAGCAGTTCTTC	TRBD2	TRBJ2-1	TRBV7-9	20	-
CASSLADRGGWSPLHF	TGTGCCAGCAGTTTAGCAGACAGGGGAGGTTGGTCACCCCTCCACTTT	TRBD1	TRBJ1-6	TRBV27	16	-
CASTGQPGGYTF	TGCGCCAGCACGGGACAGCCCGGAGGCTACACCTTC	TRBD1	TRBJ1-2	TRBV10-2	12	-
CATQVGATAEAFF	TGTGCCACGCAAGTGGGGGCGACGGCTGAAGCTTTCTTT	-	TRBJ1-1	TRBV18	13	many
CSVETGGGYGYTF	TGCAGCGTTGAGACGGGAGGGGGATATGGCTACACCTTC	-	TRBJ1-2	TRBV29-1	13	-
CASSPPRTNQPQHF	TGTGCCAGCAGTCCACCACGAACTAATCAGCCCCAGCATTTT	-	TRBJ1-5	TRBV28	14	many
CASSSLTRGPTDTQYF	TGTGCCAGCAGTTCCCTCACCAGGGGGCCAACAGATACGCAGTATTTT	TRBD1	TRBJ2-3	TRBV12-3/TRBV12-4	16	many
CSATGTGNGYEQYF	TGCAGTGCTACAGGAACAGGGAATGGCTACGAGCAGTACTTC	-	TRBJ2-7	TRBV20-1	14	many
CASSPRAGGTGELFF	TGTGCCAGCAGCCCACGGGCGGGAGGAACCGGGGAGCTGTTTTTT	TRBD2	TRBJ2-2	TRBV3-1	15	many
CSASQSGKGYTF	TGCAGTGCTTCACAATCAGGGAAAGGCTACACCTTC	-	TRBJ1-2	TRBV20-1	12	many
CASSPGRQGGFF	TGTGCCAGCAGCCCAGGTCGACAGGGGGGTTTCTTT	TRBD1	TRBJ1-1	TRBV7-9	12	many
CASTLTGGYEQYF	TGTGCCAGCACCCTGACAGGGGGTTACGAGCAGTACTTC	TRBD1	TRBJ2-7	TRBV6-1	13	many
CASSLAGRSGGAKTQYF	TGTGCCAGCAGCTTGGCTGGGCGAAGCGGGGGGGCTAAGACCCAGTACTTC	TRBD2	TRBJ2-5	TRBV5-4	17	-
CSVGAAGSSYEQYF	TGCAGCGTTGGGGCGGCGGGTAGCTCCTACGAGCAGTACTTC	-	TRBJ2-7	TRBV29-1	14	many
CASRLGSPGDTQYF	TGTGCCAGCAGGTTGGGATCCCCCGGGGATACGCAGTATTTT	-	TRBJ2-3	TRBV6-2/TRBV6-3	14	-
CAISAGRVLVNEQFF	TGTGCCATCAGTGCAGGCAGGGTTCTGGTCAATGAGCAGTTCTTC	-	TRBJ2-1	TRBV10-3	15	many
CASSSTGTAGGLYEQYF	TGCGCCAGCAGCTCGACGGGCACAGCGGGGGGGCTCTACGAGCAGTACTTC	TRBD2	TRBJ2-7	TRBV5-1	17	many
CASSSAPGGPQLAQYF	TGTGCCAGCAGTTCAGCCCCCGGGGGTCCCCAGTTGGCGCAGTACTTC	-	TRBJ2-7	TRBV12-3/TRBV12-4	16	many
CASSQLASPYNEQFF	TGTGCCAGCAGCCAGCTAGCCTCACCCTACAATGAGCAGTTCTTC	-	TRBJ2-1	TRBV3-1	15	many
CASSLRAGPYEQYF	TGCGCCAGCAGCTTGCGGGCAGGCCCCTACGAGCAGTACTTC	-	TRBJ2-7	TRBV5-1	14	-
CSVEGPRENQYF	TGCAGCGTTGAAGGTCCCAGGGAAAATCAGTACTTC	-	TRBJ2-4	TRBV29-1	12	few
CASSYGEVGMHYGYTF	TGTGCCAGCAGTTACGGGGAGGTCGGAATGCACTATGGCTACACCTTC	-	TRBJ1-2	TRBV6-5	16	many
CASSPNSGRGTYEQYF	TGCGCCAGCAGTCCAAATAGCGGGAGGGGCACCTACGAGCAGTACTTC	TRBD2	TRBJ2-7	TRBV10-1	16	-
CASSWIAGGSYNEQFF	TGTGCCAGCAGCTGGATAGCGGGAGGTTCCTACAATGAGCAGTTCTTC	TRBD2	TRBJ2-1	TRBV7-3	16	many
CAIRGNTEAFF	TGTGCCATCAGGGGGAACACTGAAGCTTTCTTT	-	TRBJ1-1	TRBV10-3	11	few
CSARDGGRAGNTIYF	TGCAGTGCTAGAGATGGGGGCAGGGCTGGAAACACCATATATTTT	-	TRBJ1-3	TRBV20-1	15	few
CATSVAGQGSNEQFF	TGTGCCACCAGCGTTGCGGGACAGGGGAGCAATGAGCAGTTCTTC	TRBD1	TRBJ2-1	TRBV15	15	many
CASSIGTGAVGELFF	TGTGCCAGTAGTATAGGGACGGGGGCGGTCGGGGAGCTGTTTTTT	-	TRBJ2-2	TRBV19	15	-
CASRARDGAIYEQYF	TGTGCCAGTAGGGCCCGGGACGGTGCTATCTACGAGCAGTACTTC	-	TRBJ2-7	TRBV19	15	few
CASSLDSGIEDTQYF	TGTGCCAGCAGCCTGGATAGCGGGATCGAGGATACGCAGTATTTT	TRBD2	TRBJ2-3	TRBV12-3/TRBV12-4	15	-
CASSVATGRGFRETQYF	TGTGCCAGCAGCGTAGCTACGGGCAGGGGTTTTCGGGAGACCCAGTACTTC	-	TRBJ2-5	TRBV9	17	many
CASSSGPGHETQYF	TGTGCCAGCAGCTCCGGACCGGGCCATGAGACCCAGTACTTC	-	TRBJ2-5	TRBV5-4	14	-
CASSYSSPGGGSNTQYF	TGTGCCAGCAGTTACTCGAGCCCGGGGGGGGGCTCGAATACGCAGTATTTT	TRBD2	TRBJ2-3	TRBV6-2/TRBV6-3	17	many
CASSTGLNNQPQHF	TGTGCCAGCAGCACAGGGTTGAACAATCAGCCCCAGCATTTT	-	TRBJ1-5	TRBV13	14	many
CASSLDTTGGFGYTF	TGCGCCAGCAGCTTGGATACGACAGGGGGGTTTGGCTACACCTTC	TRBD1	TRBJ1-2	TRBV5-1	15	many
CASSQERTSGGYGGEQFF	TGTGCCAGCAGCCAAGAGAGAACTAGCGGGGGTTATGGAGGTGAGCAGTTCTTC	TRBD2	TRBJ2-1	TRBV3-1	18	many
CASSLVQGLAGGETQYF	TGTGCCAGCAGCTTGGTACAAGGACTAGCGGGGGGAGAGACCCAGTACTTC	TRBD2	TRBJ2-5	TRBV7-8	17	few